This T cell receptor (beta chain) was sequenced for a study of blood T cells in healthy people across ages (dated by TCRdb to about 2015). Regarding the study in general: Template switching captured roughly one uniquely barcoded TCR beta cDNA molecule per two T cells in model experiments. Age-related changes in TCR beta repertoire diversity were measured in the study by deep sequencing normalized with unique cDNA molecular identifiers. Donors were grouped into four age groups: young (average 16 years), middle-aged (roughly 38), aged (around 56) and long-lived (around 82). To avoid experimental bias, donors of different ages were distributed randomly across sequencing lanes. Two additional independent replicas of 1 million unique cDNA reads from the same blood draw were analyzed for two donors (one aged 18 to 29 and one aged 80 or older).

Regarding this clonotype: Its antigen is currently not known. No much larger clone exists at a distance of one base, and base qualities are not known.

The donors were under 40 Caucasian individuals from Russia, aged roughly 6 to 100 years, who were systemically healthy. Around 10 milliliters of peripheral blood were collected from each donor into EDTA-treated Vacutainer tubes. Ficoll-Paque density-gradient centrifugation was used to isolate PBMCs, with at least 6.5 million per sample. Total RNA was extracted from PBMCs with Trizol reagent, with at least 6 micrograms obtained per sample. For every donor, flow cytometry on a PBMC aliquot measured the percentage of naive CD45RAhigh/CD27high T cells. Summary of the overall study and its limitations: Conclusive comparison of naive and antigen-experienced compartments was prevented by the profiling of bulk unsorted PBMCs. Total diversity estimates from one million sequenced T cells were considered lower bounds and underestimates. As age increased, observed TCR beta diversity per million T cells dropped in a roughly linear way, and a significant reduction was already evident by age about 40. Compared with the aged group, the long-lived group had more naive CD4+ T cells, fewer expanded clones and increased TCR diversity, suggesting age selection. The CMV infection status of donors was not known, potentially confounding age-related changes in expanded clonotypes. Observed TCR beta diversity correlated strongly with the percentage of naive T cells measured by flow cytometry.

Library construction relied on 5' RACE. The reads were generated on an Illumina HiSeq 2500. A second PCR of roughly 6 to 11 cycles was run with a J-beta primer mix and a sample-barcoded 5' primer. A template-switch 5' adaptor carrying 12 random nucleotides introduced a unique molecular identifier onto each TCR beta cDNA molecule. Each sample yielded at least 2.5 million CDR3-containing paired-end reads. First-strand cDNA synthesis was performed from all RNA using the Mint cDNA synthesis kit, with priming by a TRBC-specific oligonucleotide. All cDNA was treated with uracil-DNA glycosylase and then went through a first 18-cycle PCR with the universal primers M1SS and BC2_uni_R. The paper's data handling went like this. Normalization of each sample was performed by random selection of 1 million high-quality reads, each carrying a distinct molecular identifier. Reads with shared molecular identifiers were discarded instead of being binned into consensus sequences. CDR3 identification, clonotype clustering and error correction used MiTCR with a Q25 quality threshold and the strictest error-elimination algorithm. A nonparametric unseen species model with Euler transformation was used to estimate a lower bound on total TCR beta diversity. TCRdb ran its own pipeline on the public reads, namely fastp trimming at Q25 and MiXCR clone calling, and kept in-frame beta chains. Duplicate CDR3 protein sequences are folded into a single record with the most common DNA and genes. The V and J calls and clone size are TCRdb's, not the authors'. The sample table lists 1.5 million to 2 million distinct CDR3 sequences, around 36% of them with a count of one. The ten largest clones capture 11% of the sample.

The CDR1 and CDR2 encoded by the germline V gene (reference sequence) are SEHNR and FQNEAQ. Reading from cysteine to phenylalanine, the CDR3 counts 15 amino acids. Of the read, only the CDR3 DNA is kept; its 45 bases are in frame from base 1. The junction carries 12 bases between V and J, which are trimmed by 1 base and 2 bases respectively. The source of this sequence is a woman aged 30 to 39 in good health. The sequence is built from TRBV7-9 and TRBJ2-7, with a tentative D call of TRBD1 or TRBD2, each matching 5 bases. The sequenced material came from blood. The DNA sequence is TGTGCCAGCAGCTTAGGCCGGGGCAGAGCCTACGAGCAGTACTTC. Its translation is CASSLGRGRAYEQYF.